Presented here are 25 T cell receptor beta chains from one specimen sequenced in a study of blood T cell repertoires in COVID-19. Measured with immunoSEQ multiplex PCR; TCRdb has only the in-frame clones, and not every one. The sample gives roughly 200,000 clones, about four fifths of which show up once; 4.8% is in the top ten. Sequencing used PBMCs or T cells enriched from blood (not recorded which). The receptors come from a woman aged 45-65 years who had been exposed to COVID-19.

The V and J genes are TRBV11-1 and TRBJ2-2; D perhaps matches TRBD1 (8 bases). V was pared by 4 bases and J by 4 bases, with 13 bases between. There are 15 residues in the CDR3. The germline CDR1 and CDR2 sequences are SGHAT and FQDESV (reference sequence). As DNA, the CDR3 is TGTGCCAGCAGCTCCTACAGGGGGGGCACCGGGGAGCTGTTTTTT. The encoded protein is CASSSYRGGTGELFF.

The chain couples TRBV19 to TRBJ1-1, with a weak D call TRBD1 (5 bases). This CDR3 contains 15 residues. Germline V gene lookup returns CDR1 LNHDA and CDR2 SQIVND (reference sequence). V lost 10 bases, J lost 4 bases, and 22 bases lay in between. In DNA, the CDR3 is TGTGCCACCATGGTGCAGGGCGTCCCGCTCACTGAAGCTTTCTTT. Residues: CATMVQGVPLTEAFF.

The gene calls are TRBV2 and TRBJ2-1; 10 positions match TRBD2. Germline lookup yields CDR1 SNHLY and CDR2 FYNNEI. CDR3 length: 16 residues. With V trimmed by 1 base and J by 8 bases, 8 bases remained unmatched. CDR3 in DNA: TGTGCCAGCAGTGAAGGAATGAGCGGGGGGGCTTATGAGCAGTTCTTC. Its protein product is CASSEGMSGGAYEQFF.

V and J are TRBV18 and TRBJ1-1, with unresolved D. The CDR3 consists of 14 residues. Per germline, CDR1 KGHSH and CDR2 LQKENI. Deletions cut 2 bases from V and 1 base from J, with 8 bases between. The CDR3 sequence: CASSPFQANTEAFF. The CDR3 nucleotides read TGTGCCAGCTCACCATTCCAGGCGAACACTGAAGCTTTCTTT.

The chain combines TRBV19 with TRBJ2-3; TRBD2 aligns across 9 bases. V lost 2 bases and J lost 3; bases outside the gene matches: 6. The CDR3 has 16 amino acids. In germline, CDR1 is LNHDA, CDR2 SQIVND (reference sequence). CDR3 loop: CASSILAGGQTDTQYF. Written as DNA, the CDR3 is TGTGCCAGTAGTATATTGGCGGGGGGGCAGACAGATACGCAGTATTTT.

The chain employs TRBV5-1 and TRBJ2-3, with D uncertain. CDR1 is SGHRS and CDR2 is YFSETQ in the germline V gene. This CDR3 is 14 amino acids long. Trimming shortened V by 2 bases and J by 1 base, and 8 bases separated the two germline ends. CDR3 sequence (DNA): TGCGCCAGCAGCTTTGGCGGTCGCACAGATACGCAGTATTTT. It yields the protein CASSFGGRTDTQYF.

This chain connects TRBV6-5 to TRBJ1-1; 7 nucleotides match TRBD1. V shed 8 bases, J shed 0 bases, and the junction held 3 bases outside the gene matches. From germline, CDR1 is MNHEY and CDR2 SVGAGI. CDR3 length: 13 amino acids. The CDR3 reads CASRDSMNTEAFF. DNA for the CDR3: TGTGCCAGCCGGGACAGTATGAACACTGAAGCTTTCTTT.

The gene calls are TRBV3-1 (or the pseudogene TRBV3-2) and TRBJ1-1; tentatively, D is TRBD1 (6 bases). Germline V gene lookup returns CDR1 LGHDT and CDR2 YNNKEL (reference sequence). The CDR3 runs to 16 residues. V lost 4 bases and J 5 bases, leaving 20 bases between the germline ends. This chain's CDR3 is CASSRDSGGSATEAFF. The DNA for the CDR3 is TGTGCCAGCAGCCGCGACAGCGGGGGCTCGGCGACTGAAGCTTTCTTT.

The chain employs TRBV24-1 and TRBJ2-1, with 8 bases lining up with TRBD2. The CDR3 spans 12 residues. Germline-derived CDR1 and CDR2 are KGHDR and SFDVKD. V lost 5 bases and J lost 9; bases outside the gene matches: 2. The CDR3 bases are TGTGCCACCAGTGGGACTAGCCCTGAGCAGTTCTTC. Amino acids: CATSGTSPEQFF.

V and J are TRBV18 and TRBJ1-5, with 8 bases that match TRBD1. V was pared by 4 bases and J by 6 bases, with 8 bases of the junction left unmatched. CDR1 is KGHSH and CDR2 is LQKENI in the germline V gene. This CDR3 is built from 15 residues. The DNA of the CDR3 is TGTGCCAGCTCACTCGACAGGGGCGAGGGTCAGCCCCAGCATTTT. Protein product: CASSLDRGEGQPQHF.

The chain uses TRBV19 and TRBJ1-1; tentative D call: TRBD1 (6 bases). V lost 3 bases to trimming and J lost 5 bases, with 10 bases between them. Germline CDR1 LNHDA, CDR2 SQIVND (reference sequence). This CDR3 is built from 13 residues. CDR3 in DNA: TGTGCCAGTAGTATCTACCAGGGGACTGAAGCTTTCTTT. It encodes CASSIYQGTEAFF.

V usage is TRBV6-5 and J usage is TRBJ2-3; weak D call: TRBD2 (6 bases). The V and J ends lost 2 bases and 8 bases respectively, with 14 bases between them. The CDR3 is 14 residues long. Germline CDR1 is MNHEY and CDR2 is SVGAGI. Written as DNA, the CDR3 is TGTGCCAGCAGTTACGCACTGTCCGGGGGTACGCAGTATTTT. This gives the protein CASSYALSGGTQYF.

The gene calls are TRBV12-3 or TRBV12-4 and TRBJ2-1; D remains unclear. The CDR3 extends over 12 amino acids. Trimming removed 3 bases at V and 6 bases at J, with 6 bases between. CDR3 DNA: TGTGCCAGCAGTTTGTCCGTCAATGAGCAGTTCTTC. Translating it yields CASSLSVNEQFF.

The rearrangement uses TRBV3-1 (or the pseudogene TRBV3-2) and TRBJ1-6; 9 bases agree with TRBD1. CDR3 size: 21 residues. The germline V gene has CDR1 LGHDT and CDR2 YNNKEL (reference sequence). V dropped 6 bases and J dropped 2; count of bases not matched to a gene: 20. Written as DNA, the CDR3 is TGTGCCAGCAGTCGAAGGCCCGTGGGTGGCGACAGGGGGACCTATAATTCACCCCTCCACTTT. As protein: CASSRRPVGGDRGTYNSPLHF.

J is TRBJ1-1 and V is TRBV7-9; perhaps TRBD1 as D (6 bases). The length of the CDR3 is 13 residues. The V end lost 0 bases, the J end lost 10 bases, and 12 bases lay between the germline ends. Germline lookup yields CDR1 SEHNR and CDR2 FQNEAQ (reference sequence). Here the CDR3 DNA reads TGTGCCAGCAGCTTAGCGCCGGGACAAGGAGCTTTCTTT. This sequence encodes CASSLAPGQGAFF.

V gene TRBV27 combines with J gene TRBJ1-2; D is perhaps TRBD1 (5 bases). This CDR3 region has 16 residues. From germline, CDR1 is MNHEY and CDR2 SMNVEV (reference sequence). V lost 2 bases, J lost 8 bases, and 21 bases lay in between. The CDR3: CASSLKGTGTMRGYTF. The CDR3 DNA follows: TGTGCCAGCAGTTTAAAGGGAACTGGGACTATGAGGGGCTACACCTTC.

This chain joins TRBV7-6 and TRBJ2-6; 7 bases line up with TRBD1. Losses at the gene ends were 3 bases for V and 4 bases for J; bases not matched to a gene: 6. CDR1 and CDR2 (germline): SGHVS, FNYEAQ. There are 16 residues in the CDR3. The CDR3 sequence: CASSLAGGPGANVLTF. DNA of the CDR3: TGTGCCAGCAGCTTGGCAGGGGGTCCCGGGGCCAACGTCCTGACTTTC.

The V and J genes are TRBV10-1 and TRBJ2-7, with 7 nucleotides matching TRBD1. V was clipped by 5 bases and J by 5 bases; unmatched bases: 3. The CDR3 length is 12 residues. Germline assignment: CDR1 WNHNN and CDR2 SYGVQD (reference sequence). The DNA of the CDR3 is TGCGCCAGCAGTTACAGGGGAGACGAGCAGTACTTC. It is translated as CASSYRGDEQYF.

The chain employs TRBV14 and TRBJ2-7; possible D gene TRBD2, 6 bases. Trimming cost V 1 base and J 6 bases, with 10 bases left between them. The CDR3 is 13 amino acids. Germline V gene data show CDR1 as SGHDN and CDR2 as FVKESK. CDR3 sequence: CASSQVRRGEQYF. The CDR3 bases are TGTGCCAGCAGCCAAGTTAGGCGGGGCGAGCAGTACTTC.

This chain connects TRBV2 to TRBJ1-1; D call uncertain. The CDR3 is 14 amino acids. V lost 7 bases, J lost 1 base, and 13 bases lay in between. Germline V lookup: CDR1 SNHLY, CDR2 FYNNEI. This chain's CDR3 is CASTREMWNTEAFF. For the CDR3, the DNA is TGTGCCAGCACCCGAGAGATGTGGAACACTGAAGCTTTCTTT.

This clone appeared a few times. The V gene is TRBV24-1, the J gene TRBJ2-2, with a possible D match to TRBD1 (5 bases). With 2 bases removed from V and 0 bases from J, the gap between germline ends came to 12 bases. CDR1 is KGHDR and CDR2 is SFDVKD in the germline V gene. CDR3 length equals 17 residues. The DNA of the CDR3 is TGTGCCACCAGTGATTCCCTGACAGCTACGAACACCGGGGAGCTGTTTTTT. This encodes CATSDSLTATNTGELFF.

This chain links TRBV15 with TRBJ1-1; the D gene is possibly TRBD1 (6 bases). CDR1 and CDR2 (germline): LNHNV, YYDKDF (reference sequence). There are 13 residues in the CDR3. Between the trimmed V and J ends, which lost 3 bases and 7 bases, there was a span of 12 bases. The chain's CDR3 is CATSRGLQGEAFF. For the CDR3, the DNA is TGTGCCACCAGCAGGGGTTTACAGGGTGAAGCTTTCTTT.

The V gene is TRBV6-1, the J gene TRBJ1-6; TRBD1 aligns across 7 bases. CDR1 and CDR2 from the germline V gene are MNHNS and SASEGT. The V and J ends lost 0 bases and 7 bases, in that order; junction bases with no gene match: 3. The CDR3 extends over 15 amino acids. CDR3 residues: CASSEATGNNSPLHF. CDR3 nucleotides: TGTGCCAGCAGTGAAGCGACAGGGAACAATTCACCCCTCCACTTT.

The chain has TRBV5-1 and TRBJ1-1, with D perhaps matching TRBD1 (6 bases). Germline V lookup: CDR1 SGHRS, CDR2 YFSETQ. V shed 2 bases and J shed 1 base, with 12 bases lying between them. The CDR3 runs to 15 residues. CDR3 bases: TGCGCCAGCAGCTTAACGACAGGCCGGAACACTGAAGCTTTCTTT. It translates to CASSLTTGRNTEAFF.

This clone is a singleton in its sample. V gene TRBV28 combines with J gene TRBJ1-3, with a weak D call TRBD1 (5 bases). Deletions cut 3 bases from V and 4 bases from J, with 10 bases between. CDR1 and CDR2 (germline): MDHEN, SYDVKM. The CDR3 has 14 residues. The CDR3 DNA sequence: TGTGCCAGCAGTTTTAAGGGGTACGGAAACACCATATATTTT. This sequence encodes CASSFKGYGNTIYF. Using reference TRBV28 and TRBJ1-3 for the parts outside the CDR3, the full variable domain is DVKVTQSSRYLVKRTGEKVFLECVQDMDHENMFWYRQDPGLGLRLIYFSYDVKMKEKGDIPEGYSVSREKKERFSLILESASTNQTSMYLCASSFKGYGNTIYFGEGSWLTVV.